One and the same sample provided the 4 T cell receptor beta chains below, sequenced in a study of CXCR3-negative and CXCR3-positive naive CD8 T cells. Carrying UMI labels, the TRB cDNA libraries were prepared through 5' RACE. TCRdb re-called the 5' RACE reads and shows each CDR3 protein once, DNA omitted. This sample contains roughly 89,000 distinct CDR3 sequences. The sequenced sample consisted of naive CXCR3- CD8+ T cells from blood. Subset meaning: CD45RO-CCR7+CD27+CD95- naive CD8+ T cells lacking CXCR3 (TNR3-). Receptor source: a human donor in good health. Some clones in this sample may be carry-over from other donors' samples.

The J gene is TRBJ2-2, the V gene TRBV13; absent DNA, TCRdb's TRBD2 call cannot be checked. The CDR3 has 14 residues. Per germline, CDR1 PRHDT and CDR2 FYEKMQ (reference sequence). The chain's CDR3 is CATESGANTGELFF. The entire variable domain, with the rest obtained from reference TRBV13 and TRBJ2-2, is as follows: AAGVIQSPRHLIKEKRETATLKCYPIPRHDTVYWYQQGPGQDPQFLISFYEKMQSDKGSIPDRFSAQQFSDYHSELNMSSLELGDSALYFCATESGANTGELFFGEGSRLTVL.

This chain connects TRBV28 to TRBJ2-4; there is no DNA to check the TCRdb D call of TRBD1. This CDR3 region has 15 residues. CDR1 and CDR2 (germline): MDHEN, SYDVKM. The CDR3 sequence: CASSSPGGRGNIQYF.

The chain combines TRBV25-1 with TRBJ1-2; absent DNA, TCRdb's TRBD1 call cannot be checked. Per germline, CDR1 MGHDK and CDR2 SYGVNS. CDR3 size: 13 residues. CDR3 amino acids: CASSETGDYGYTF.

The chain carries TRBV4-3 and TRBJ2-1; TCRdb picks TRBD1, but there is no DNA to check that call. The germline gives CDR1 LGHNA, CDR2 YSLEER. The CDR3 covers 16 residues. The CDR3 protein is CASSQDRGRYYNEQFF.